The rows below give T cell receptor beta chains drawn from one sample of a study. In TCRdb, the 5' RACE reads were re-called with MiXCR into one record per CDR3 protein. The table has around 37,000 distinct CDR3 sequences, 29% seen once. The sequenced sample was memory CD4+ T cells sorted from a lymph node. Receptors were obtained from a female donor with breast cancer. Both conserved end residues are part of each CDR3. A D gene is named only where the DNA matches it firmly. A clone size is listed for some rows: how often the clone was seen (once, few, many), or a class if it is expanded.

V	J	D	size	CDR3	DNA
TRBV5-1	TRBJ2-5	TRBD2	-	CASSEGTSGRPGQETQYF	TGCGCCAGCAGCGAAGGGACTAGCGGGAGGCCGGGCCAAGAGACCCAGTACTTC
TRBV29-1	TRBJ2-1	TRBD2	few	CSVLSAGGSEQFF	TGCAGCGTTTTATCGGCGGGAGGGAGTGAGCAGTTCTTC
TRBV24-1	TRBJ2-3	TRBD1	few	CATSDLGTASTDTQYF	TGTGCCACCAGTGATTTAGGGACAGCAAGCACAGATACGCAGTATTTT
TRBV4-2	TRBJ2-1	TRBD2	-	CASSQDLAGGNDYNEQFF	TGTGCCAGCAGCCAAGATCTAGCGGGAGGGAACGACTACAATGAGCAGTTCTTC
TRBV5-1	TRBJ2-7	-	many	CASSFRDNEQYF	TGCGCCAGCAGCTTCCGGGACAACGAGCAGTACTTC
TRBV5-1	TRBJ2-1	-	-	CASSLVMGAQEQFF	TGCGCCAGCAGCTTGGTGATGGGGGCGCAGGAGCAGTTCTTC
TRBV7-6	TRBJ2-5	-	-	CAISRGETQYF	TGTGCCATCTCGAGGGGGGAGACCCAGTACTTC
TRBV4-3	TRBJ2-5	-	few	CASSQERWGETQYF	TGCGCCAGCAGCCAGGAGAGATGGGGGGAGACCCAGTACTTC
TRBV7-2	TRBJ2-2	-	-	CAGSPLVRGTGELFF	TGTGCCGGCAGCCCCCTCGTGCGAGGGACCGGGGAGCTGTTTTTT
TRBV6-1	TRBJ2-3	-	few	CASSERGVDTQYF	TGTGCCAGCAGTGAACGCGGGGTAGATACGCAGTATTTT
TRBV7-9	TRBJ2-2	TRBD1	-	CASSLGTGFPELFF	TGTGCCAGCAGCCTCGGGACAGGGTTTCCGGAGCTGTTTTTT
TRBV6-1	TRBJ2-7	TRBD2	few	CASSELSSGSLYEQYF	TGTGCCAGCAGTGAATTGTCTAGCGGGAGTCTCTACGAGCAGTACTTC
TRBV18	TRBJ2-7	TRBD1	once	CASSPPGQGTYEQYF	TGTGCCAGCTCACCCCCGGGACAGGGAACCTACGAGCAGTACTTC
TRBV6-1	TRBJ2-3	-	-	CASSEVATRGTDTQYF	TGTGCCAGCAGTGAAGTAGCGACTCGAGGCACAGATACGCAGTATTTT
TRBV5-4	TRBJ2-7	TRBD2	few	CASSFGGGPSEQYF	TGTGCCAGCAGCTTCGGGGGGGGGCCTTCCGAGCAGTACTTC
TRBV4-1	TRBJ1-1	-	-	CASSQDYTVMNTEAFF	TGCGCCAGCAGCCAAGATTATACAGTGATGAACACTGAAGCTTTCTTT
TRBV7-9	TRBJ2-5	TRBD2	few	CASSLVSSGGETQYF	TGTGCCAGCAGCTTAGTCTCTAGCGGGGGAGAGACCCAGTACTTC
TRBV15	TRBJ2-7	-	-	CATRNPPGDGGYEQYF	TGTGCCACCCGCAATCCCCCCGGGGACGGGGGCTACGAGCAGTACTTC
TRBV20-1	TRBJ2-7	TRBD2	-	CSARPSGGAGDAYEQYF	TGCAGTGCTAGACCAAGCGGGGGAGCGGGCGATGCCTACGAGCAGTACTTC
TRBV5-1	TRBJ2-1	TRBD1	-	CASSFVDRGFNEQFF	TGCGCCAGCAGCTTCGTGGACAGGGGGTTCAATGAGCAGTTCTTC
TRBV6-2/TRBV6-3	TRBJ1-6	-	once	CASRTLDSFYNSPLHF	TGTGCCAGCAGAACCTTGGACAGCTTCTATAATTCACCCCTCCACTTT